This entry lists 14 T cell receptor beta chains sequenced from one sample in a study of cytomegalovirus exposure and HLA in healthy donors. This PCR relied on a set of 60 Vbeta primers and 13 Jbeta primers. TCRdb's copy holds only in-frame clones and misses some; the assay was immunoSEQ multiplex PCR. The sample shows some 160,000 clones, approximately 80% of them seen only once. Sequenced sample: PBMCs. The receptors were sampled from a woman in her forties or fifties in good health and CMV-seronegative.

This chain connects TRBV28 to TRBJ2-1, with D hard to call. Per germline, CDR1 MDHEN and CDR2 SYDVKM. V was clipped by 8 bases and J by 5 bases, with 4 bases between them. The CDR3 is made up of 10 amino acids. The CDR3 region is CASENNEQFF. CDR3 in DNA: TGTGCCAGCGAGAACAATGAGCAGTTCTTC.

The chain is built from TRBV10-3 and TRBJ2-7, with D possibly being TRBD2 (5 bases). This CDR3 has 13 amino acids. The V gene's germline CDR1 is ENHRY and CDR2 SYGVKD. V gave up 2 bases and J gave up 4 bases, with 9 bases separating them. DNA for the CDR3: TGTGCCATCAGTGAGGAGGGTTCTTACGAGCAGTACTTC. As protein: CAISEEGSYEQYF.

The chain is built from TRBV5-5 and TRBJ2-7; D may be TRBD1 (6 bases). Germline V CDR1 and CDR2: SGHKS, YYEKEE (reference sequence). Trimming stripped 0 bases from V and 0 bases from J, with 10 bases between. CDR3 length: 15 amino acids. In DNA, the CDR3 is TGTGCCAGCAGCTTGGCCGGGACACCCTCCTACGAGCAGTACTTC. Its translation: CASSLAGTPSYEQYF. The full variable domain, completed using reference TRBV5-5 and TRBJ2-7, is DAGVTQSPTHLIKTRGQQVTLRCSPISGHKSVSWYQQVLGQGPQFIFQYYEKEERGRGNFPDRFSARQFPNYSSELNVNALLLGDSALYLCASSLAGTPSYEQYFGPGTRLTVT.

The chain combines TRBV15 with TRBJ2-3, with 10 bases aligning to TRBD1. CDR1 is LNHNV, CDR2 YYDKDF, per germline (reference sequence). V shed 4 bases, J shed 4 bases, and the junction held 8 bases outside the gene matches. The CDR3 extends over 16 amino acids. The CDR3 DNA reads as TGTGCCACCAGCATTAGTCCGGGACAGGGGCCAGATACGCAGTATTTT. Translated, it gives CATSISPGQGPDTQYF.

The chain couples TRBV18 to TRBJ2-7, with TRBD1 as a possible D gene (5 bases). V was clipped by 0 bases and J by 3 bases, with 12 bases between them. CDR3 size: 15 residues. Germline CDR1 reads KGHSH; CDR2 reads LQKENI. The CDR3 loop is CASSPPAGQGYEQYF. The CDR3 DNA reads TGTGCCAGCTCACCACCGGCAGGGCAGGGCTACGAGCAGTACTTC.

V gene TRBV5-4 combines with J gene TRBJ2-5; D gene unclear. Germline V gene sequence: CDR1 SGHNT, CDR2 YYREEE (reference sequence). The CDR3 is 12 amino acids. The V end lost 3 bases, the J end lost 6 bases, and 9 bases lay between the germline ends. Written as DNA, the CDR3 is TGTGCCAGCAGCTGGATGGAGCAGACCCAGTACTTC. As protein: CASSWMEQTQYF.

J is TRBJ1-1 and V is TRBV28; a possible D gene is TRBD1 (6 bases). V lost 6 bases to trimming and J lost 3 bases, with 20 bases between them. The germline gives CDR1 MDHEN, CDR2 SYDVKM. This CDR3 contains 16 residues. The CDR3 nucleotides read TGTGCCAGCAGGGGGGCGATAAGGGGGTTCGACACTGAAGCTTTCTTT. Translating it yields CASRGAIRGFDTEAFF.

In its sample, this clone was seen once. The chain combines TRBV18 with TRBJ1-1, with D tentatively TRBD1 (6 bases). Germline CDR1 KGHSH, CDR2 LQKENI. The CDR3 has 15 residues. With 1 base removed from V and 6 bases from J, the gap between germline ends came to 15 bases. This chain's CDR3 is CASSPRSGAGSEAFF. The CDR3 DNA is TGTGCCAGCTCACCACGCTCAGGGGCCGGATCTGAAGCTTTCTTT.

This rearrangement joins TRBV9 to TRBJ2-3, with 14 bases lining up with TRBD2. J was trimmed by 2 bases and V by 4 bases; bases with no gene match: 18. Germline lookup yields CDR1 SGDLS and CDR2 YYNGEE. The CDR3 sequence is 21 residues long. CDR3 bases: TGTGCCAGCAGCCCGCAAACCTCCGGGACTAGCGGGGGCCAGAACACAGATACGCAGTATTTT. It encodes CASSPQTSGTSGGQNTDTQYF. Full variable domain (outside the CDR3, taken from reference TRBV9 and TRBJ2-3): DSGVTQTPKHLITATGQRVTLRCSPRSGDLSVYWYQQSLDQGLQFLIQYYNGEERAKGNILERFSAQQFPDLHSELNLSSLELGDSALYFCASSPQTSGTSGGQNTDTQYFGPGTRLTVL.

V and J are TRBV5-6 and TRBJ2-3; D not certain. Trimming cost V 3 bases and J 4 bases, with 3 bases left between them. From germline, CDR1 is SGHDT and CDR2 YYEEEE. The CDR3 sequence is 11 residues long. The chain's CDR3 is CASSSPDTQYF. CDR3 sequence (DNA): TGTGCCAGCAGCTCTCCAGATACGCAGTATTTT.

The chain employs TRBV28 and TRBJ2-7, with 7 bases aligning to TRBD2. The V gene end was trimmed by 5 bases and the J gene end by 4 bases; junction bases not matched to a gene: 14. Germline lookup yields CDR1 MDHEN and CDR2 SYDVKM. The CDR3 spans 16 residues. The CDR3, as DNA: TGTGCCAGCAGTCCCCCCCAGTTGCGGGGGAGATACGAGCAGTACTTC. Protein: CASSPPQLRGRYEQYF.

The genes are TRBV23-1 and TRBJ2-1, with a weak D call TRBD1 (6 bases). TRBV23-1 belongs to the ORF category, with a function that is uncertain. Trimming took 4 bases from V and 6 from J, leaving 13 bases between them. CDR3 size: 14 residues. The CDR3 DNA reads TGCGCCAGCAGTCCACAGGGAAAAGGCAATGAGCAGTTCTTC. Translated: CASSPQGKGNEQFF.

This rearrangement joins TRBV4-1 to TRBJ2-7; tentative D call: TRBD2 (6 bases). This CDR3 comprises 14 residues. Per germline, CDR1 MGHRA and CDR2 YSYEKL. Trimming cost V 2 bases and J 3 bases, with 11 bases left between them. CDR3 sequence reads: CASSQSAGFYEQYF. As DNA, the CDR3 is TGCGCCAGCAGCCAAAGCGCGGGGTTCTACGAGCAGTACTTC.

This sequence joins TRBV5-1 and TRBJ2-2, with TRBD2 matching over 7 bases. Unmatched junction bases numbered 8, after V lost 5 bases and J lost 4 bases. Germline CDR1 reads SGHRS; CDR2 reads YFSETQ. The CDR3 is made up of 15 amino acids. CDR3 in DNA: TGCGCCAGCAGTGACAGCGGGGCGCTCACCGGGGAGCTGTTTTTT. It is translated as CASSDSGALTGELFF.